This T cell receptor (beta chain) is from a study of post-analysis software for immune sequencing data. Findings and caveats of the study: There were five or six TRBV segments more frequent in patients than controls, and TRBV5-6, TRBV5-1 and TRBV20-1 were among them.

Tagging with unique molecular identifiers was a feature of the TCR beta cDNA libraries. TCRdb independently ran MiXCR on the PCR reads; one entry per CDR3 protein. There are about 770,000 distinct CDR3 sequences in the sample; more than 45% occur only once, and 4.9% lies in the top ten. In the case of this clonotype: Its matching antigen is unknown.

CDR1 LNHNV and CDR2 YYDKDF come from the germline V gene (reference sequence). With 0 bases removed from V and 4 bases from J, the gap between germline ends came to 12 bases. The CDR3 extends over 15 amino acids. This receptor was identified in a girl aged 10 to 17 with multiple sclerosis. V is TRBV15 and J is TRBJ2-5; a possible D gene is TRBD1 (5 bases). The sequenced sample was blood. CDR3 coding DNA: TGTGCCACCAGCAGAGATAGGGGCGAAACAGAGACCCAGTACTTC. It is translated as CATSRDRGETETQYF.